A selection of T cell receptor beta chains follows, all from one sample in a study of shared clonotypes between healthy human individuals. Assay: immunoSEQ multiplex PCR; the TCRdb copy retains only in-frame clones and omits some. The sample consists of about 2.4 million clones, over 85% of them appearing once. The specimen sequenced was naive CD4+ T cells from PBMCs. Every receptor here comes from a man younger than 35 in good health. Some clones in this sample may be carry-over from other donors' samples. The CDR3 runs from the conserved cysteine through the conserved F or W. Fields, in order: D gene, V gene, J gene, CDR3 protein. A D gene is named only where the DNA matches it firmly.

-,TRBV28,TRBJ2-5,CASSPLARYSQETQYF
-,TRBV7-9,TRBJ2-2,CASSLAPGTNTGELFF
-,TRBV5-5,TRBJ1-5,CASSLKPNLGAGHNQPQHF
-,TRBV2,TRBJ1-4,CASSEQTRYSKLFF
-,TRBV6-5,TRBJ1-4,CASRGVNEKLFF
TRBD1,TRBV6-5,TRBJ2-3,CASSYLPTGGLDTQYF
-,TRBV5-5,TRBJ1-1,CASSLEANTEAFF
TRBD1,TRBV7-9,TRBJ2-7,CASSSQSGTGPYEQYF
TRBD1,TRBV10-3,TRBJ2-2,CAISRQGSTGELFF
-,TRBV5-1,TRBJ2-1,CASSSLSYNEQFF
-,TRBV7-3,TRBJ2-5,CASSLTGQGETQYF
TRBD1,TRBV5-4,TRBJ2-2,CASSSGTANTYTGELFF
-,TRBV6-1,TRBJ2-1,CASTRGGEQFF
TRBD1,TRBV28,TRBJ2-7,CASRLPDRGMYF
TRBD2,TRBV28,TRBJ2-1,CASSLYTLLAGVNEQFF
TRBD2,TRBV4-1,TRBJ2-7,CASSQPLAGRREQYF
TRBD1,TRBV7-3,TRBJ2-1,CASSLTRDSSYNEQFF
-,TRBV6-5,TRBJ1-4,CASSGGATNEKLFF
TRBD1,TRBV4-2,TRBJ2-1,CASSQGQGAYNEQFF
-,TRBV30,TRBJ1-1,CAWEKMIGNTEAFF
TRBD1,TRBV6-1,TRBJ2-1,CASRGQGVFHEQFF
TRBD2,TRBV7-2,TRBJ2-7,CASSPVAGDPAYEQYF
-,TRBV5-4,TRBJ2-7,CASSLVVGGSSYEQYF
TRBD1,TRBV11-2,TRBJ1-2,CASTRDRGSGYTF
-,TRBV7-3,TRBJ2-3,CASSLSGIGDTQYF
-,TRBV4-3,TRBJ2-3,CASSQDPSAGTDTQYF
TRBD1,TRBV7-8,TRBJ1-5,CASSPDRGNQPQHF
TRBD1,TRBV28,TRBJ1-2,CASSFQGDLYGYTF
-,TRBV9,TRBJ2-2,CASSVVAGRTGELFF
-,TRBV6-1,TRBJ1-5,CASSAGNQPQHF
-,TRBV10-2,TRBJ2-5,CASSAETQYF
-,TRBV5-1,TRBJ2-5,CASSRTSISAQETQYF
TRBD2,TRBV7-3,TRBJ2-1,CASSVTHGGAYNEQFF
TRBD2,TRBV10-3,TRBJ2-2,CAIKLAGGPGELFF
-,TRBV5-1,TRBJ2-5,CASGAQGGRETQYF
-,TRBV7-9,TRBJ2-7,CASSLVSLGYEQYF
TRBD2,TRBV5-1,TRBJ2-7,CASSLLGVSGTSRQYEQYF
-,TRBV9,TRBJ1-2,CASSVAGDYGYTF
-,TRBV5-1,TRBJ2-1,CASSFTFSSSYNEQFF
-,TRBV2,TRBJ1-4,CASSRNRATNEKLFF
TRBD1,TRBV28,TRBJ1-1,CASTGQGNRGTEAFF
TRBD2,TRBV28,TRBJ2-1,CASASGDAEQFF
-,TRBV19,TRBJ1-1,CASKGLGRNTEAFF